This entry concerns a single TCR beta chain. Its antigen is currently unknown. From the germline J gene comes the end of the CDR3, since the read stops 3 residues before it. The data derive from a study of T cells in women clearing cervical HPV infection. Study as a whole: Controls were women whose single incident HPV16 infection cleared within 12 months without precancer or cancer. Study-wide points: TRBV6-7 abundance was lower in cases than controls (roughly 0.12% versus 0.15%).

V lost 3 bases and J lost 4; bases outside the gene matches: 9. The CDR3 spans 16 residues. Per the germline V gene, CDR1 is KGHSH and CDR2 is LQKENI. The assay was immunoSEQ multiplex PCR, and TCRdb's table has in-frame clones only and misses some. The sample features some 20,000 clones, with roughly 9% in its top ten. HPV was found by MY09/MY11 PCR and dot-blot genotyping. Input material: blood buffy coat. The TCR originated in a woman aged 18 to 75 with a cervical HPV16 infection that either progressed to CIN3+ or cleared (not recorded which). The chain combines TRBV18 with TRBJ2-7, with TRBD2 matching over 10 bases. The part of the CDR3 DNA that was read is TGTGCCAGCTCACCTGGTTCGACTAGCGGGTCGTACGAG. Translated: CASSPGSTSGSYE. The CDR3 in full is CASSPGSTSGSYEQYF.